These T cell receptor beta chains were read from a single sample in a study of OX40 agonist ivuxolimab in advanced cancers. Sequencing used immunoSEQ multiplex PCR; TCRdb keeps in-frame clones, though not all of them. The sample yields about 120,000 clones, 90% to 95% seen once. The sequencing used CD4+ or CD8+ T cells sorted from blood, collected in a trial of the OX40 agonist ivuxolimab. These receptors were obtained from an adult with an advanced solid tumor such as melanoma, head and neck, liver or kidney cancer. The CDR3 runs from the conserved cysteine through the conserved F or W. The D gene is left open where the match is weak. Size values are once, few and many counts, or a class for expanded clones, and some rows have none.

once,TRBV6-5,TRBJ2-2,13,-,CASRTVGQGELFF,TGTGCCAGCAGGACAGTGGGCCAAGGGGAGCTGTTTTTT
-,TRBV30,TRBJ2-5,11,-,CAWSKEQTQYF,TGTGCCTGGAGTAAGGAGCAGACCCAGTACTTC
-,TRBV19,TRBJ2-7,17,TRBD1,CASSQVAGTGGPHEQYF,TGTGCCAGTAGTCAAGTAGCCGGGACAGGGGGCCCCCACGAGCAGTACTTC
-,TRBV6-6,TRBJ1-5,15,TRBD1,CASSYQGAEGQPQHF,TGTGCCAGCAGTTATCAGGGGGCGGAAGGTCAGCCCCAGCATTTT
-,TRBV11-1,TRBJ2-5,15,TRBD1,CASSLDRGFQETQYF,TGTGCCAGCAGCTTAGACAGGGGGTTCCAAGAGACCCAGTACTTC
-,TRBV5-4,TRBJ2-3,15,-,CASSRTPQGTDTQYF,TGTGCCAGCAGCCGCACCCCCCAGGGCACAGATACGCAGTATTTT
-,TRBV6-6,TRBJ2-7,14,-,CASSYGTASYEQYF,TGTGCCAGCAGTTATGGGACGGCCTCCTACGAGCAGTACTTC
-,TRBV5-6,TRBJ2-5,17,TRBD1,CASSLPPPRGREETQYF,TGTGCCAGCAGCCTTCCTCCCCCCAGGGGGCGCGAAGAGACCCAGTACTTC
-,TRBV19,TRBJ2-7,17,TRBD1,CASSLRVGTASSYEQYF,TGTGCCAGTAGCTTGCGGGTCGGGACAGCCTCTTCCTACGAGCAGTACTTC
-,TRBV5-1,TRBJ2-7,11,-,CANPRGNEQYF,TGCGCCAACCCCCGAGGAAACGAGCAGTACTTC
-,TRBV7-2,TRBJ1-5,19,-,CASSTRKGVGGLSNQPQHF,TGTGCCAGCAGCACACGTAAGGGAGTTGGGGGGCTTAGCAATCAGCCCCAGCATTTT
-,TRBV2,TRBJ2-2,11,-,CASKQAGELFF,TGTGCCAGTAAGCAAGCCGGGGAGCTGTTTTTT
-,TRBV28,TRBJ1-4,14,TRBD1,CASSFYRGVEKLFF,TGTGCCAGCAGTTTTTACAGGGGAGTTGAAAAACTGTTTTTT
-,TRBV7-2,TRBJ1-1,15,-,CASSLAGGALPEAFF,TGTGCCAGCAGCTTGGCGGGAGGGGCCCTCCCTGAAGCTTTCTTT
-,TRBV2,TRBJ1-2,12,-,CASKDANYGYTF,TGTGCCAGCAAGGATGCTAACTATGGCTACACCTTC